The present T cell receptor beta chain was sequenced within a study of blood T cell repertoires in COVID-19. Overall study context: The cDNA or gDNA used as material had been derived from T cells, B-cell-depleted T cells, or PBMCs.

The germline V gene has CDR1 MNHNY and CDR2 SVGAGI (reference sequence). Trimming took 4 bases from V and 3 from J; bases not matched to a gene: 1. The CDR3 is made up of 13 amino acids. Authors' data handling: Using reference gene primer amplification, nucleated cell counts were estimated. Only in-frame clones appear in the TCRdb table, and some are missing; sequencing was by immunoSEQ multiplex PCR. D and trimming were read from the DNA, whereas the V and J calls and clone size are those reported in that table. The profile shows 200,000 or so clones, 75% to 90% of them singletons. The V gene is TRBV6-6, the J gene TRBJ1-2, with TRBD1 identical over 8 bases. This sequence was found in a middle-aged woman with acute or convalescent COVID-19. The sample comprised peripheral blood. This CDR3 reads CASSSGQDYGYTF. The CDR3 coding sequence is TGTGCCAGCAGTTCGGGACAGGACTATGGCTACACCTTC.